What follows are 23 T cell receptor beta chains derived from one specimen sequenced in a study of control samples from healthy donors and cancer patients. Using immunoSEQ multiplex PCR, the repertoire was profiled, and TCRdb retains in-frame clones only, with some absent. The sample lists roughly 30,000 clones, around 87% seen once, with under 2% in the top ten. The sample was PBMCs. Receptors originate from a woman in her thirties or forties with lung cancer.

The chain couples TRBV5-1 to TRBJ2-6; TRBD1 might be the D (5 bases). V lost 1 base to trimming and J lost 4 bases, with 9 bases between them. This CDR3 has 15 amino acids. Germline V gene lookup returns CDR1 SGHRS and CDR2 YFSETQ. The CDR3 DNA reads TGCGCCAGCAGCTTGCTGGGGCCAGGGGCCAACGTCCTGACTTTC. The encoded protein is CASSLLGPGANVLTF.

The chain is built from TRBV4-1 and TRBJ1-1; 8 bases are shared with TRBD1. Trimming at V came to 7 bases and at J to 3 bases, leaving 7 bases not matched to a gene. There are 14 residues in the CDR3. Germline V gene sequence: CDR1 MGHRA, CDR2 YSYEKL. CDR3 coding DNA: TGCGCCAGCACCTACGGACAGGGAGACACTGAAGCTTTCTTT. Translation: CASTYGQGDTEAFF.

V usage is TRBV5-1 and J usage is TRBJ2-3; TRBD1 is a possible D gene (5 bases). Germline assignment: CDR1 SGHRS and CDR2 YFSETQ. The CDR3 is made up of 15 amino acids. V lost 0 bases to trimming and J lost 5 bases, with 13 bases between them. CDR3 protein: CASSLGRQGIDTQYF. The CDR3 DNA sequence: TGCGCCAGCAGCTTGGGTAGGCAGGGAATAGATACGCAGTATTTT. Full variable domain (rest looked up from reference TRBV5-1 and TRBJ2-3): KAGVTQTPRYLIKTRGQQVTLSCSPISGHRSVSWYQQTPGQGLQFLFEYFSETQRNKGNFPGRFSGRQFSNSRSEMNVSTLELGDSALYLCASSLGRQGIDTQYFGPGTRLTVL.

The V gene is TRBV9, the J gene TRBJ2-7, with no clear D. The germline V gene encodes CDR1 SGDLS and CDR2 YYNGEE. The CDR3 has 13 residues. With 0 bases removed from V and 5 bases from J, the gap between germline ends came to 9 bases. CDR3 protein: CASSVGVDHEQYF. The DNA for the CDR3 is TGTGCCAGCAGCGTAGGAGTTGACCACGAGCAGTACTTC.

This sequence joins TRBV24-1 and TRBJ2-4; D gene ambiguous. This CDR3 is 12 amino acids long. Trimming pared 4 bases from V and 7 bases from J, leaving 7 bases between. CDR1 KGHDR and CDR2 SFDVKD come from the germline V gene. The CDR3 region has the DNA TGTGCCACCAGTGAATACGGGAACATTCAGTACTTC. This encodes CATSEYGNIQYF.

The chain links TRBV11-3 to TRBJ1-1; D ambiguous. This CDR3 has 14 amino acids. The V gene's germline CDR1 is SGHNT and CDR2 YENEEA. The V end lost 5 bases, the J end lost 3 bases, and 13 bases lay between the germline ends. The CDR3 loop is CASSPRRRYTEAFF. The CDR3 nucleotides read TGTGCCAGCAGCCCCCGACGTCGATACACTGAAGCTTTCTTT.

V gene TRBV9 combines with J gene TRBJ1-2; no firm D call. From germline, CDR1 is SGDLS and CDR2 YYNGEE. V was trimmed by 0 bases and J by 6 bases, leaving 12 bases between them. The CDR3 is made up of 14 amino acids. The CDR3 spells CASSVGVGNDGYTF. CDR3 sequence (DNA): TGTGCCAGCAGCGTAGGAGTAGGGAACGATGGCTACACCTTC.

The chain couples TRBV10-1 to TRBJ1-2; D is unresolved. The CDR3 runs 13 residues. Trimming removed 2 bases from V and 1 base from J, with 5 bases in between. Germline CDR1 and CDR2: WNHNN and SYGVQD (reference sequence). This chain's CDR3 is CASSEAVNYGYTF. In DNA form, the CDR3 reads TGCGCCAGCAGTGAGGCGGTTAACTATGGCTACACCTTC.

V is TRBV19 and J is TRBJ2-6; TRBD1 aligns across 10 bases. Germline trimming cut 8 bases from V and 3 bases from J; bases unmatched to any gene: 1. Germline CDR1 LNHDA, CDR2 SQIVND (reference sequence). The CDR3 loop spans 14 amino acids. The CDR3 sequence is CASRDRGGANVLTF. Here the CDR3 DNA reads TGTGCCAGTCGGGACAGGGGTGGGGCCAACGTCCTGACTTTC.

This clone was picked up one time. The chain combines TRBV2 with TRBJ1-2, with D unresolved. The ends were cut back, 2 bases at V and 6 bases at J, with 22 bases in the middle. The germline V gene has CDR1 SNHLY and CDR2 FYNNEI. CDR3 length: 17 amino acids. The CDR3 region is CASSESHAGVAGHGYTF. In DNA form, the CDR3 reads TGTGCCAGCAGTGAATCTCATGCTGGCGTCGCTGGGCATGGCTACACCTTC.

V usage is TRBV19 and J usage is TRBJ1-3; 7 nucleotides line up with TRBD1. From germline, CDR1 is LNHDA and CDR2 SQIVND (reference sequence). CDR3 size: 15 residues. Trimming removed 6 bases from V and 2 bases from J; junction bases left unmatched: 7. CDR3 residues: CASSIDREAGNTIYF. The CDR3 nucleotides read TGTGCCAGTAGCATCGACAGGGAGGCTGGAAACACCATATATTTT.

This clone was seen a few times. The J gene is TRBJ2-3, the V gene TRBV12-5; D possibly uses TRBD1 or TRBD2 (6 bases each). Between the trimmed V and J ends, which lost 7 bases and 0 bases, there was a span of 11 bases. This CDR3 comprises 14 residues. The germline V gene encodes CDR1 LGHNT and CDR2 FRNRAP. The CDR3 loop reads CASATGASTDTQYF. CDR3 in DNA: TGTGCTAGTGCCACGGGGGCTAGCACAGATACGCAGTATTTT. The full variable domain, rest sourced from reference TRBV12-5 and TRBJ2-3, is DARVTQTPRHKVTEMGQEVTMRCQPILGHNTVFWYRQTMMQGLELLAYFRNRAPLDDSGMPKDRFSAEMPDATLATLKIQPSEPRDSAVYFCASATGASTDTQYFGPGTRLTVL.

The chain uses TRBV5-4 and TRBJ1-6; D remains unclear. Germline CDR1 is SGHNT and CDR2 is YYREEE (reference sequence). The CDR3 is made up of 13 amino acids. Trimming stripped 4 bases from V and 7 bases from J, with 9 bases between. The CDR3 loop reads CASSQVGNSPLHF. The CDR3 bases are TGTGCCAGCAGCCAGGTGGGCAATTCACCCCTCCACTTT.

The chain recombines TRBV9 with TRBJ2-1; D ambiguous. The germline V and J ends were trimmed by 2 bases and 6 bases, with 15 bases remaining between them. Germline CDR1 is SGDLS and CDR2 is YYNGEE. The CDR3 runs to 15 residues. CDR3 residues: CASSVDGRVVNEQFF. The CDR3 DNA sequence: TGTGCCAGCAGCGTTGACGGACGAGTGGTCAATGAGCAGTTCTTC.

The J gene is TRBJ2-5, the V gene TRBV6-1; D gene unclear. The CDR3 loop spans 11 amino acids. V was shortened by 2 bases and J by 5 bases, with 3 bases between the two germline ends. Germline V gene sequence: CDR1 MNHNS, CDR2 SASEGT. The CDR3 nucleotides are TGTGCCAGCAGTGAAAAGGAGACCCAGTACTTC. Amino acid sequence: CASSEKETQYF.

The V call is TRBV5-6, the J call TRBJ1-2; perhaps TRBD1 as D (5 bases). The CDR3 consists of 16 residues. V lost 3 bases to trimming and J lost 4 bases, with 19 bases between them. Germline-derived CDR1 and CDR2 are SGHDT and YYEEEE. The CDR3 spells CASSSQYRTAGYGYTF. CDR3 DNA: TGTGCCAGCAGCTCGCAATACAGGACCGCTGGCTATGGCTACACCTTC. The full variable domain, rest sourced from reference TRBV5-6 and TRBJ1-2, is DAGVTQSPTHLIKTRGQQVTLRCSPKSGHDTVSWYQQALGQGPQFIFQYYEEEERQRGNFPDRFSGHQFPNYSSELNVNALLLGDSALYLCASSSQYRTAGYGYTFGSGTRLTVV.

This chain links TRBV5-8 with TRBJ2-7, with D maybe TRBD1 (6 bases). The CDR3 has 14 residues. V lost 3 bases and J lost 5, with 15 bases in between. Germline CDR1 is SGHTS and CDR2 is YDEGEE. The CDR3 sequence is CASSSQGIIHEQYF. In DNA form, the CDR3 reads TGTGCCAGCAGCTCACAGGGTATCATCCACGAGCAGTACTTC.

This sequence joins TRBV6-1 and TRBJ2-5; TRBD2 aligns across 10 bases. Germline V CDR1 and CDR2: MNHNS, SASEGT. The J segment lost 4 bases and the V segment lost 6 bases, leaving 8 bases of the junction unmatched. The CDR3 spans 15 residues. CDR3: CASRTSGGAVETQYF. Written as DNA, the CDR3 is TGTGCCAGCAGGACCAGCGGGGGGGCTGTAGAGACCCAGTACTTC.

This clone was seen just once. This chain links TRBV2 with TRBJ1-1; a possible D gene is TRBD1 (6 bases). Trimming took 8 bases from V and 4 from J, leaving 14 bases between them. Germline assignment: CDR1 SNHLY and CDR2 FYNNEI. The CDR3 extends over 13 amino acids. The CDR3 coding sequence is TGTGCCAGCTCCGTAGGCAGGGGCACTGAAGCTTTCTTT. Its translation is CASSVGRGTEAFF.

The chain recombines TRBV28 with TRBJ1-2; 7 nucleotides agree with TRBD1. Germline trimming cut 6 bases from V and 2 bases from J; bases unmatched to any gene: 9. The CDR3 covers 15 residues. The germline CDR1 and CDR2 sequences are MDHEN and SYDVKM. CDR3 protein: CASRNPQGVNYGYTF. The CDR3 DNA is TGTGCCAGCAGGAACCCTCAGGGGGTAAACTATGGCTACACCTTC.

The J gene is TRBJ1-5, the V gene TRBV28; the D gene is possibly TRBD1 (5 bases). The CDR3 is made up of 15 amino acids. V lost 8 bases and J lost 3, with 17 bases in between. The V gene's germline CDR1 is MDHEN and CDR2 SYDVKM. CDR3 amino acids: CASVPGRSHNQPQHF. The CDR3 DNA reads as TGTGCCAGCGTACCGGGACGCAGCCACAATCAGCCCCAGCATTTT.

This sequence joins TRBV11-2 and TRBJ1-1; possible D gene TRBD1, 5 bases. The germline V gene encodes CDR1 SGHAT and CDR2 FQNNGV. The CDR3 has 11 amino acids. Deletions cut 5 bases from V and 8 bases from J, with 9 bases between. The CDR3 bases are TGTGCCAGCAGCCAGGGTCTAGAAGCTTTCTTT. Its translation: CASSQGLEAFF.

The rearrangement joins TRBV7-2 to TRBJ1-6, with D perhaps matching TRBD1 (5 bases). This CDR3 spans 15 amino acids. CDR1 and CDR2 from the germline V gene are SGHTA and FQGNSA. Trimming cost V 2 bases and J 6 bases, with 11 bases left between them. CDR3 DNA sequence: TGTGCCAGCAGCTTAAGGTGGGGCGGTAATTCACCCCTCCACTTT. It encodes CASSLRWGGNSPLHF.